The next 2 T cell receptor beta chains were all read from a single sample in a study of T cells in women clearing cervical HPV infection. TCRdb keeps only in-frame clones here, not all; method: immunoSEQ multiplex PCR. The sample table includes about 36,000 clones. Sequenced: blood buffy coat. The source of these receptors is a woman between 18 and 70 years old with a cervical HPV16 infection that either progressed to CIN3+ or cleared (not recorded which).

A remark on this clone: A read error may account for a junction end that differs from germline. The read ends 3 residues before the CDR3 terminus; that terminus is restored from the germline J gene. The chain joins TRBV4-2 to TRBJ1-3, with D possibly being TRBD1 (6 bases). Germline CDR1 is LGHNA and CDR2 is YNFKEQ. The CDR3 is made up of 17 amino acids. CDR3 DNA, as far as it was read: TGCGCCAGCAGCGAAATGAACAGGGCCGTCTCTGGAAACACC. Translating it yields CASSEMNRAVSGNT. The entire CDR3 protein is CASSEMNRAVSGNTIYF.

On this clone itself: The sequence runs out 3 residues before the end of the CDR3; the remainder is reconstructed from the germline J gene. This chain links TRBV12-5 with TRBJ2-1; 13 nucleotides line up with TRBD2. After removal of 2 bases from V and 8 bases from J, the junction contained 6 bases not matched to a gene. CDR1 LGHNT and CDR2 FRNRAP come from the germline V gene. The CDR3 consists of 16 residues. CDR3 DNA, as far as it was read: TGTGCTAGTGGTTTGACCGGACTAGCGGGGGCGCATGAG. It specifies CASGLTGLAGAHE. The entire CDR3 protein reads CASGLTGLAGAHEQFF.